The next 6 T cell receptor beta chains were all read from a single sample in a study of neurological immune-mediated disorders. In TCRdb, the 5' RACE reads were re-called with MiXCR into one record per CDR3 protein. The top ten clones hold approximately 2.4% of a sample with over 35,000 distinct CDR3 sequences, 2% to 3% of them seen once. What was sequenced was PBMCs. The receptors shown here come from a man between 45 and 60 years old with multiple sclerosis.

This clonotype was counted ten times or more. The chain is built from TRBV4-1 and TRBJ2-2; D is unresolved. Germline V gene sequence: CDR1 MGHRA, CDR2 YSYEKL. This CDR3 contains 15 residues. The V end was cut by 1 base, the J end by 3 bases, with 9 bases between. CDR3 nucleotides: TGCGCCAGCAGCCAAGTAACCCTTGACACCGGGGAGCTGTTTTTT. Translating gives CASSQVTLDTGELFF.

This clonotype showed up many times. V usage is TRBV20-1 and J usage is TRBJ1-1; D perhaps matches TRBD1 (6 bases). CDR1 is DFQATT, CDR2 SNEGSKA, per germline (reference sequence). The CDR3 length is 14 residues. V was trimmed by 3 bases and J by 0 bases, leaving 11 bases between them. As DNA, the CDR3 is TGCAGTGCTAGTGCGCAGGGGATGAACACTGAAGCTTTCTTT. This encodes CSASAQGMNTEAFF.

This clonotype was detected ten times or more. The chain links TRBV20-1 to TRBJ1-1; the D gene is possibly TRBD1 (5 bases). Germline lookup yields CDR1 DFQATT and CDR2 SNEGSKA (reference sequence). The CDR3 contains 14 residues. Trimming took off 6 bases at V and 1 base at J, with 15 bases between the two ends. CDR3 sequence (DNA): TGCAGTGCCCCCCTGGGGGGGGGGAACACTGAAGCTTTCTTT. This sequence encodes CSAPLGGGNTEAFF.

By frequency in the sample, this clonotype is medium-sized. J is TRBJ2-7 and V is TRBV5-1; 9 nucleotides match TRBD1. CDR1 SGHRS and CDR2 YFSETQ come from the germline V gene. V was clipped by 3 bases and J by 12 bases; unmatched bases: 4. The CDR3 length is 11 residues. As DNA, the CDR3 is TGCGCCAGCAGCTCCGGGGGACAGGGGTACTTC. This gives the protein CASSSGGQGYF.

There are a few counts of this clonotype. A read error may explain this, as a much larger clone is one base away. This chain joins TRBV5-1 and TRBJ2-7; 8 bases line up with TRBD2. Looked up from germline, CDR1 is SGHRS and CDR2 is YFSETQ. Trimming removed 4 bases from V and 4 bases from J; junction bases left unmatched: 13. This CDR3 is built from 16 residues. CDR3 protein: CASSAAGTRGGYEQYF. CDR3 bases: TGCGCCAGCAGCGCTGCCGGGACTAGAGGGGGATACGAGCAGTACTTC.

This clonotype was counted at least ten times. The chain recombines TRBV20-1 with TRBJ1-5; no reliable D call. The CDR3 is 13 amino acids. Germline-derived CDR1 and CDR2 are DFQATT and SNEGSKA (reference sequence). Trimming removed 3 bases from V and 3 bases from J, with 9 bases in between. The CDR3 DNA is TGCAGTGCTAGGGTGGGTACCAATCAGCCCCAGCATTTT. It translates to CSARVGTNQPQHF.